The clone carrying this TCR beta chain was detected only once. Original processing methods: Quantification of nucleated cells was approximated via reference gene primer amplification. Using immunoSEQ multiplex PCR, the repertoire was profiled, and TCRdb retains in-frame clones only, with some absent. For V, J and clone size, that table is used; D and trimming come from the DNA. The sample includes 300,000 to 350,000 clones, approximately 90% seen only once; the top ten take 3% to 4.5%. The CDR3 has 15 amino acids. CDR1 MNHEY and CDR2 SVGAGI come from the germline V gene. V lost 6 bases, J lost 4 bases, and 9 bases stayed unmatched. These data belong to a study of blood T cell repertoires in COVID-19. Study-wide context: Collection of acute and convalescent COVID-19 samples took place in the United States, Italy and Spain. Sources were T cells, B-cell-depleted T cells, or PBMCs; the material itself was cDNA or gDNA.

A Seattle source enrolled patients during active infection and followed them longitudinally. V and J are TRBV6-5 and TRBJ1-3, with 7 bases lining up with TRBD1. The sequenced material came from peripheral blood. The sequence was collected from a woman aged 55-70 years with COVID-19, enrolled during active disease. In DNA, the CDR3 is TGTGCCAGCAGCCAAGACAGGGCGAGGGGAAACACCATATATTTT. Translating gives CASSQDRARGNTIYF.